These 8 T cell receptor beta chains share one sample of origin, sequenced in a study of T cell clonality in common variable immunodeficiency. This table comes from immunoSEQ multiplex PCR, and its TCRdb copy is limited to in-frame clones, with some not included. The sample includes 51,000 or so clones, none of them occurring once. Material: peripheral blood mononuclear cells. These receptors were taken from a person aged 18 to 70 in good health.

Ten or more counts support this clone. The missing CDR3 end, 3 residues past where the read stops, is filled in from the germline J gene. V usage is TRBV27 and J usage is TRBJ2-7; 9 bases are shared with TRBD1. Germline CDR1 MNHEY, CDR2 SMNVEV (reference sequence). Unmatched junction bases numbered 6, after V lost 5 bases and J lost 4 bases. The CDR3 is 14 residues long. The part of the CDR3 DNA that was read is TGTGCCAGCAGTGTAACCGGGACAGGGTACGAG. It encodes CASSVTGTGYE. The whole CDR3 protein reads CASSVTGTGYEQYF.

This clone has a count of ten or more. The CDR3 extends 3 residues past the end of the read, so its final part is completed from the germline J gene. V usage is TRBV18 and J usage is TRBJ1-4, with a tentative D call TRBD1 (6 bases). CDR1 KGHSH and CDR2 LQKENI come from the germline V gene. The length of the CDR3 is 15 residues. V was shortened by 3 bases and J by 6 bases, with 14 bases between the two germline ends. The DNA read from the CDR3 is TGTGCCAGCTCACCCCTGGGGGCCCGCGATGAAAAA. This sequence encodes CASSPLGARDEK. Given in full, the CDR3 is CASSPLGARDEKLFF.

This clone was recorded at least ten times. The CDR3 extends 3 residues past the end of the read, so its final part is completed from the germline J gene. V and J are TRBV18 and TRBJ1-1; no definite D call. The CDR3 covers 14 residues. Per the germline V gene, CDR1 is KGHSH and CDR2 is LQKENI. The CDR3 sequence is CASSPGAGRSEAFF. The sequenced CDR3 bases are TGTGCCAGCTCACCAGGCGCAGGTCGCTCGGAA. The whole variable domain, remainder taken from reference TRBV18 and TRBJ1-1, is NAGVMQNPRHLVRRRGQEARLRCSPMKGHSHVYWYRQLPEEGLKFMVYLQKENIIDESGMPKERFSAEFPKEGPSILRIQQVVRGDSAAYFCASSPGAGRSEAFFGQGTRLTVV.

This clone showed up many times. The read terminates 3 residues before the CDR3 end, so the remaining end is supplied by the germline J gene. The chain employs TRBV30 and TRBJ1-1; 9 bases agree with TRBD1. V was pared by 2 bases and J by 5 bases, with 12 bases of the junction left unmatched. The CDR3 runs 16 residues. CDR1 and CDR2 (germline): GTSNPN, SVGIG (reference sequence). The DNA read from the CDR3 is TGTGCCTGGAGTCCCATCATTGGACAGGGGCCTACTGAA. Protein: CAWSPIIGQGPTE. The whole CDR3 protein reads CAWSPIIGQGPTEAFF.

This clone was seen many times. The read is 3 residues too short to cover the CDR3 end, so that end is filled in from the germline J gene. This chain joins TRBV30 and TRBJ2-1; D might be TRBD2 (6 bases). The CDR3 length is 15 residues. From germline, CDR1 is GTSNPN and CDR2 SVGIG (reference sequence). V dropped 1 base and J dropped 5 bases, with 15 bases sitting between them. Incomplete CDR3 DNA: TGTGCCTGGAGTGGGATGGCGGGATTGAACAATGAG. It is translated as CAWSGMAGLNNE. The full CDR3 protein reads CAWSGMAGLNNEQFF.

At least ten counts were recorded for this clone. The CDR3 goes on 3 residues after the read ends, and that part is filled in from the germline J gene. J is TRBJ2-2 and V is TRBV5-1; TRBD1 matches 7 bases. V dropped 2 bases and J dropped 2; count of bases not matched to a gene: 12. Per germline, CDR1 SGHRS and CDR2 YFSETQ. The CDR3 sequence is 18 residues long. The part of the CDR3 DNA that was read is TGCGCCAGCAGCTTCCGCTCCTTACAGGGGACCAACACCGGGGAG. Translating gives CASSFRSLQGTNTGE. The complete CDR3 sequence is CASSFRSLQGTNTGELFF.

This clone came up many times. The missing CDR3 end, 3 residues past where the read stops, is filled in from the germline J gene. The chain carries TRBV19 and TRBJ2-1, with 9 positions matching TRBD1. The CDR3 has 13 residues. CDR1 is LNHDA and CDR2 is SQIVND in the germline V gene (reference sequence). V lost 6 bases and J lost 9; bases outside the gene matches: 6. CDR3 DNA (partial): TGTGCCAGTAGCGGGACAGGGTCGGTTGAG. It encodes CASSGTGSVE. The full-length CDR3 reads as CASSGTGSVEQFF. Full variable domain (outside the CDR3, taken from reference TRBV19 and TRBJ2-1): DGGITQSPKYLFRKEGQNVTLSCEQNLNHDAMYWYRQDPGQGLRLIYYSQIVNDFQKGDIAEGYSVSREKKESFPLTVTSAQKNPTAFYLCASSGTGSVEQFFGPGTRLTVL.

This clone was seen many times. The read gets to within 3 residues of the CDR3 end, and the germline J gene fills in the rest. The genes are TRBV5-4 and TRBJ2-1; 8 bases line up with TRBD2. The CDR3 contains 16 residues. Germline loops: CDR1 SGHNT, CDR2 YYREEE (reference sequence). The ends lost 3 bases at V and 0 bases at J; junction bases unmatched: 5. The part of the CDR3 DNA that was read is TGTGCCAGCAGCTCACGCGGGGGGAGCTCCTACAATGAG. It is translated as CASSSRGGSSYNE. The whole CDR3 protein reads CASSSRGGSSYNEQFF.